The rows below give T cell receptor beta chains drawn from one sample of a study of OX40 agonist ivuxolimab in advanced cancers. The assay was immunoSEQ multiplex PCR, and TCRdb's table has in-frame clones only and misses some. The sample holds approximately 34,000 clones, approximately 86% seen once. This specimen consisted of CD4+ or CD8+ T cells sorted from blood, obtained in a trial of the OX40 agonist ivuxolimab. These receptors all come from an adult with an advanced solid tumor such as melanoma, head and neck, liver or kidney cancer. The CDR3 runs from the conserved cysteine through the conserved F or W. The D gene is left open where the match is weak. Some rows have no size entry. The others give once, few or many, or a class for an expanded clone.

D gene	V gene	J gene	clone size	CDR3 protein	CDR3 DNA
.	TRBV5-1	TRBJ2-3	.	CASSLGTGDEDTQYF	TGCGCCAGCAGCTTGGGGACCGGGGATGAAGATACGCAGTATTTT
.	TRBV7-9	TRBJ1-5	.	CASSLVVGTGSLGHQPQHF	TGTGCCAGCAGCTTAGTGGTCGGGACGGGCAGTCTCGGGCATCAGCCCCAGCATTTT
.	TRBV6-5	TRBJ2-1	.	CASSYFGTNEQFF	TGTGCCAGCAGTTACTTCGGGACCAATGAGCAGTTCTTC
.	TRBV7-9	TRBJ2-5	.	CASSQTSQETQYF	TGTGCCAGCAGCCAGACTAGCCAAGAGACCCAGTACTTC
.	TRBV5-1	TRBJ1-2	many	CASSFYPGGYTF	TGCGCCAGCAGCTTTTACCCCGGTGGCTACACCTTC
TRBD1	TRBV7-9	TRBJ2-7	.	CASSFTDRGYEQYF	TGTGCCAGCAGCTTTACGGACAGGGGTTACGAGCAGTACTTC
.	TRBV21-1	TRBJ2-7	.	CASSNPRVLLYEQYF	TGTGCCAGCAGCAATCCCAGGGTCTTGCTCTACGAGCAGTACTTC
.	TRBV5-1	TRBJ1-5	.	CASSPGTDSNQPQHF	TGCGCCAGCAGCCCCGGGACTGACAGCAATCAGCCCCAGCATTTT
.	TRBV10-1	TRBJ1-1	.	CASSESKGGTEAFF	TGCGCCAGCAGTGAGTCGAAAGGGGGCACTGAAGCTTTCTTT
.	TRBV9	TRBJ1-4	.	CASSSEGLSTNEKLFF	TGTGCCAGCAGCTCCGAGGGACTTTCAACTAATGAAAAACTGTTTTTT